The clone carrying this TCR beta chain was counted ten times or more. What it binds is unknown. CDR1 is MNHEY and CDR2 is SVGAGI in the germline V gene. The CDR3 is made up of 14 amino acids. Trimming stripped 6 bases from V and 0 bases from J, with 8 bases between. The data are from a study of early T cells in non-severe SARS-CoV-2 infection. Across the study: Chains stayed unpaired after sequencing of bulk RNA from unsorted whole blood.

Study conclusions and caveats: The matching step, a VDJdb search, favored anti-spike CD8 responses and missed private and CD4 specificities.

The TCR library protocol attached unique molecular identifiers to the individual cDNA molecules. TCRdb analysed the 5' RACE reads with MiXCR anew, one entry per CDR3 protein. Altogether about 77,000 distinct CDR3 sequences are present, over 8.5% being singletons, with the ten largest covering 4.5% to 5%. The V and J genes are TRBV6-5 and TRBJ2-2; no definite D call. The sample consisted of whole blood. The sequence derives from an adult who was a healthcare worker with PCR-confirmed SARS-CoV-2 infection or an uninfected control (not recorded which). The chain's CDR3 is CASRRWTNTGELFF. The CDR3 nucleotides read TGTGCCAGCAGACGGTGGACGAACACCGGGGAGCTGTTTTTT.